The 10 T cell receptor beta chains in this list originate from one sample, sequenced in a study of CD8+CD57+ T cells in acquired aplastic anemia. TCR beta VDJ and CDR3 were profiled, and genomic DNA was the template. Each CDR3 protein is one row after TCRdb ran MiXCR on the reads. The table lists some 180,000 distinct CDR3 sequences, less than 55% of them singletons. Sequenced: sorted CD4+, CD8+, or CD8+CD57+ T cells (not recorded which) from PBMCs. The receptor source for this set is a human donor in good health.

The CDR3 DNA sequence: TGTGCCAGCAGCCGGACTAGCTTCGAGACCCAGTACTTC. Translating it yields CASSRTSFETQYF. The V and J genes are TRBV7-2 and TRBJ2-7; 8 bases line up with TRBD2. The DNA end is more similar to TRBJ2-5, so the J call may be wrong. CDR1 SGHTA and CDR2 FQGNSA come from the germline V gene. The CDR3 length is 13 residues.

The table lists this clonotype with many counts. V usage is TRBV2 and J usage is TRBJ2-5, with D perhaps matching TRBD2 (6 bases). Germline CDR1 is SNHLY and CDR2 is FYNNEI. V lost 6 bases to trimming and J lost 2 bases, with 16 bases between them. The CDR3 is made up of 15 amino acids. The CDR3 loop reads CASSLGLQPQETQYF. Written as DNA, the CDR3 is TGTGCCAGCAGCCTCGGACTACAACCACAAGAGACCCAGTACTTC. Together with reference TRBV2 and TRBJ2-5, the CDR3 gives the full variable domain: EPEVTQTPSHQVTQMGQEVILRCVPISNHLYFYWYRQILGQKVEFLVSFYNNEISEKSEIFDDQFSVERPDGSNFTLKIRSTKLEDSAMYFCASSLGLQPQETQYFGPGTRLLVL.

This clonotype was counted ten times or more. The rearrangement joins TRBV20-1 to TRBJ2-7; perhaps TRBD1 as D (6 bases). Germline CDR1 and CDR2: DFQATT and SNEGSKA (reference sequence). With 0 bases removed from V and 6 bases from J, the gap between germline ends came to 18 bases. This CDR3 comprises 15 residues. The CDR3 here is CSARDLDRSFGEQYF. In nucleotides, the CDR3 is TGCAGTGCTAGAGATCTTGACAGGTCCTTCGGCGAGCAGTACTTC.

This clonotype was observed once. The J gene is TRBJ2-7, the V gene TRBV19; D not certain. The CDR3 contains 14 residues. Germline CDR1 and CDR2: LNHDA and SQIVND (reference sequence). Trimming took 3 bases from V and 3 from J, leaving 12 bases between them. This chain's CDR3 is CASSMSSVNYEQYF. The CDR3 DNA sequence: TGTGCCAGTAGTATGAGTTCCGTCAACTACGAGCAGTACTTC.

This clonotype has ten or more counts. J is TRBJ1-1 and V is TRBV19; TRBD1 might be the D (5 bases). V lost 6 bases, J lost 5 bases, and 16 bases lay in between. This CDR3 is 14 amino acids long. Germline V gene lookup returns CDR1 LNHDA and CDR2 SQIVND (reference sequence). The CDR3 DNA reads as TGTGCCAGTAGGAGGGCAGGGTTACGGACTGAAGCTTTCTTT. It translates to CASRRAGLRTEAFF.

The CDR3 DNA is TGTGCCAGTTTAAGAGGTGGCAATCAGCCCCAGCATTTT. Its translation is CASLRGGNQPQHF. The V call is TRBV6-1, the J call TRBJ1-5; D not certain. Germline V CDR1 and CDR2: MNHNS, SASEGT. The V end lost 9 bases, the J end lost 2 bases, and 11 bases lay between the germline ends. The CDR3 is 13 amino acids.

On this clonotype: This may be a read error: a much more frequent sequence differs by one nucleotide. The CDR3 loop reads CASRLRQGNEELFF. The CDR3, as DNA: TGTGCCAGCAGGTTGCGACAGGGAAATGAAGAACTGTTTTTT. This chain connects TRBV5-5 to TRBJ1-4; TRBD1 matches at 7 bases. The CDR3 runs 14 residues. Germline V CDR1 and CDR2: SGHKS, YYEKEE (reference sequence).

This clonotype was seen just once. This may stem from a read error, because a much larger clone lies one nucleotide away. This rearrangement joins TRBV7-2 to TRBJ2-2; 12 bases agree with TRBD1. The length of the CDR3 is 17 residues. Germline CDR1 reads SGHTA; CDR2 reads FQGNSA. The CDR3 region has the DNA TGTGCCAGCAGCTTAGCGCGAGGGACAGGGGGCTTCGGGGGGCTGTTTTTT. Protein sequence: CASSLARGTGGFGGLFF.

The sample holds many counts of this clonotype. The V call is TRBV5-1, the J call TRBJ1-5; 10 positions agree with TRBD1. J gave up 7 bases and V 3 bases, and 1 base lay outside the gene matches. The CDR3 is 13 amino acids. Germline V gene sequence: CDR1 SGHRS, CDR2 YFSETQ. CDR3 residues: CASSWGQGQPQHF. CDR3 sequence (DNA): TGCGCCAGCAGCTGGGGACAGGGGCAGCCCCAGCATTTT. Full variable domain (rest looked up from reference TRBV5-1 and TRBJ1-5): KAGVTQTPRYLIKTRGQQVTLSCSPISGHRSVSWYQQTPGQGLQFLFEYFSETQRNKGNFPGRFSGRQFSNSRSEMNVSTLELGDSALYLCASSWGQGQPQHFGDGTRLSIL.

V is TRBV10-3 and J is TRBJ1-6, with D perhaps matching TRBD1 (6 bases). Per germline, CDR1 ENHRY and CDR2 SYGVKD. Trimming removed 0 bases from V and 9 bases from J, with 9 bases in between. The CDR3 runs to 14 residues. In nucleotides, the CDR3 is TGTGCCATCAGTGAGTCAGGGGGGAGTTCACCCCTCCACTTT. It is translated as CAISESGGSSPLHF.